These 19 T cell receptor beta chains originate from one sample sequenced in a study of beta chain features in type 1 diabetes. Whole-study findings and limits: Shortening of TCRB CDR3s, moderate but significant, appeared in all four CD4+ subsets of Type 1 diabetes patients.

No antigens are known for them. cDNA synthesis used the whole RNA isolate, giving expressed TCRB sequences. The protocol was immunoSEQ multiplex PCR, while the TCRdb copy is restricted to in-frame clones and leaves out a portion. The sample contains around 240,000 clones, 16% of which appear only once. What was sequenced was naive CD4+ T cells from blood. The receptors shown here come from a man aged 30 to 39 with type 1 diabetes.

This clone showed up just a few times. The rearrangement links TRBV5-4 to TRBJ2-3; D is uncertain. V shed 4 bases and J shed 5 bases, with 11 bases lying between them. The CDR3 runs to 13 residues. Germline CDR1 and CDR2: SGHNT and YYREEE (reference sequence). CDR3 sequence (DNA): TGTGCCAGCAGCCCGGCAAGGAAAGATACGCAGTATTTT. Translated: CASSPARKDTQYF.

This clone has a handful of counts. This chain uses TRBV4-3 with TRBJ1-2, with unresolved D. The V end lost 0 bases, the J end lost 4 bases, and 9 bases lay between the germline ends. Germline V gene lookup returns CDR1 LGHNA and CDR2 YSLEER. This CDR3 spans 14 amino acids. The CDR3 nucleotides are TGCGCCAGCAGCCAAGAAGGCCAGGTCTATGGCTACACCTTC. It encodes CASSQEGQVYGYTF.

This clone was observed a few times. The CDR3 nucleotides read TGCAGCGTTGAAGGCCCGACTAGCGGGAGGAGGGACGAGCAGTACTTC. Protein product: CSVEGPTSGRRDEQYF. The chain employs TRBV29-1 and TRBJ2-7; 13 bases fit TRBD2. There are 16 residues in the CDR3. V lost 1 base, J lost 5 bases, and 8 bases stayed unmatched. Germline CDR1 reads SQVTM; CDR2 reads ANQGSEA.

As DNA, the CDR3 is TGTGCCAGCAGCTTAGCGGGGGGTTCTGGGGCCAACGTCCTGACTTTC. It encodes CASSLAGGSGANVLTF. The chain combines TRBV7-6 with TRBJ2-6; D is perhaps TRBD2 (6 bases). The V end was cut by 0 bases, the J end by 1 base, with 7 bases between. The CDR3 is 16 amino acids. Per germline, CDR1 SGHVS and CDR2 FNYEAQ. Looking up the rest from reference TRBV7-6 and TRBJ2-6 gives the full variable domain: GAGVSQSPRYKVTKRGQDVALRCDPISGHVSLYWYRQALGQGPEFLTYFNYEAQQDKSGLPNDRFSAERPEGSISTLTIQRTEQRDSAMYRCASSLAGGSGANVLTFGAGSRLTVL.

The gene calls are TRBV25-1 and TRBJ2-3; 12 bases match TRBD2. The CDR3 extends over 15 amino acids. The V gene end was trimmed by 5 bases and the J gene end by 4 bases; junction bases not matched to a gene: 4. Germline-derived CDR1 and CDR2 are MGHDK and SYGVNS. CDR3 DNA: TGTGCCAGCAGTCCTAGCGGGAGGGCTTCAGATACGCAGTATTTT. Its translation is CASSPSGRASDTQYF.

The gene calls are TRBV11-2 and TRBJ2-1, with 12 positions matching TRBD2. This CDR3 comprises 15 residues. The junction had 6 bases not matched to a gene; V was cut back by 7 bases and J by 5 bases. Germline V gene data show CDR1 as SGHAT and CDR2 as FQNNGV. This CDR3 is CASNRGTSGHNEQFF. The CDR3 DNA is TGTGCCAGCAACCGCGGGACTAGCGGGCACAATGAGCAGTTCTTC. Supplemented by reference TRBV11-2 and TRBJ2-1, the full variable domain reads EAGVAQSPRYKIIEKRQSVAFWCNPISGHATLYWYQQILGQGPKLLIQFQNNGVVDDSQLPKDRFSAERLKGVDSTLKIQPAKLEDSAVYLCASNRGTSGHNEQFFGPGTRLTVL.

The V and J genes are TRBV29-1 and TRBJ1-1, with no clear D. The CDR3 is 12 amino acids. Trimming removed 2 bases at V and 0 bases at J, with 4 bases between. Per germline, CDR1 SQVTM and CDR2 ANQGSEA. Written as DNA, the CDR3 is TGCAGCGTTGAACGGGTGAACACTGAAGCTTTCTTT. It is translated as CSVERVNTEAFF.

This chain links TRBV4-3 with TRBJ2-1; TRBD1 or TRBD2 may be the D gene (7 bases each). The CDR3 has 15 amino acids. The germline V gene has CDR1 LGHNA and CDR2 YSLEER. Trimming took off 1 base at V and 4 bases at J, with 11 bases between the two ends. This CDR3 reads CASSQGQGGYNEQFF. CDR3 nucleotide sequence: TGCGCCAGCAGCCAAGGTCAGGGGGGGTACAATGAGCAGTTCTTC.

The rearrangement joins TRBV30 to TRBJ1-2; D is unresolved. V dropped 0 bases and J dropped 8 bases, with 13 bases sitting between them. CDR3 length equals 13 residues. CDR1 and CDR2 from the germline V gene are GTSNPN and SVGIG (reference sequence). The CDR3 coding sequence is TGTGCCTGGAGTGTACGGTCAGCTAGGGGCTACACCTTC. Translated, it gives CAWSVRSARGYTF.

The chain recombines TRBV6-5 with TRBJ2-7; D not certain. V was shortened by 6 bases and J by 2 bases, with 11 bases between the two germline ends. Germline V lookup: CDR1 MNHEY, CDR2 SVGAGI. The CDR3 length is 13 residues. CDR3 in amino acids: CASRPGRAYEQYF. CDR3 in DNA: TGTGCCAGCAGACCCGGGCGTGCCTACGAGCAGTACTTC.

This chain links TRBV7-3 with TRBJ2-7; D is undetermined. CDR1 is SGHTA and CDR2 is FQGTGA in the germline V gene. Trimming pared 2 bases from V and 3 bases from J, leaving 14 bases between. The CDR3 has 15 amino acids. CDR3 in amino acids: CASSLSSTAVYEQYF. In DNA, the CDR3 is TGTGCCAGCAGCTTATCTTCGACGGCAGTCTACGAGCAGTACTTC.

This clone was seen more than once but under ten times. This chain uses TRBV11-1 with TRBJ2-5, with TRBD2 matching 10 bases. CDR3 length equals 15 residues. Trimming took 5 bases from V and 5 from J; bases not matched to a gene: 8. Germline CDR1 SGHAT, CDR2 FQDESV (reference sequence). The CDR3 region has the DNA TGTGCCAGCAGCCTGAGCGGGAGGGCCCGGGAGACCCAGTACTTC. It yields the protein CASSLSGRARETQYF.

The V and J genes are TRBV7-2 and TRBJ2-1; 11 bases match TRBD2. The CDR3 has 16 amino acids. Germline trimming cut 5 bases from V and 3 bases from J; bases unmatched to any gene: 6. Germline CDR1 is SGHTA and CDR2 is FQGNSA. CDR3 sequence: CASSLTSGVDYNEQFF. The CDR3 DNA reads as TGTGCCAGCAGCCTGACTAGCGGGGTTGACTACAATGAGCAGTTCTTC.

This clone was detected only a few times. The V call is TRBV4-2, the J call TRBJ2-7; no clear D gene. CDR1 is LGHNA, CDR2 YNFKEQ, per germline. Trimming removed 1 base from V and 1 base from J, with 11 bases in between. The CDR3 extends over 15 amino acids. CDR3 loop: CASSQVLRISYEQYF. The CDR3 DNA reads TGTGCCAGCAGCCAAGTACTCAGAATATCCTACGAGCAGTACTTC.

This chain joins TRBV30 and TRBJ1-3; TRBD1 aligns across 8 bases. The CDR3 is 14 residues long. Germline-derived CDR1 and CDR2 are GTSNPN and SVGIG (reference sequence). V shed 4 bases and J 4 bases; nucleotides not matched to a gene: 6. CDR3 sequence: CAWNSGQGGNTIYF. In DNA, the CDR3 is TGTGCCTGGAATTCCGGACAGGGAGGAAACACCATATATTTT.

This clone was seen a few times. The V gene is TRBV9, the J gene TRBJ1-1; D gene unclear. The CDR3 length is 14 residues. V gave up 2 bases and J gave up 1 base, with 9 bases separating them. Germline V gene data show CDR1 as SGDLS and CDR2 as YYNGEE. Here the CDR3 DNA reads TGTGCCAGCAGCGTCTCCGGAGGGAACACTGAAGCTTTCTTT. Translating it yields CASSVSGGNTEAFF.

This chain joins TRBV6-5 and TRBJ2-7; 9 bases agree with TRBD2. This CDR3 contains 14 residues. With 10 bases clipped from V and 2 bases from J, the junction kept 9 bases outside the gene matches. CDR1 is MNHEY, CDR2 SVGAGI, per germline. In DNA form, the CDR3 reads TGTGCCACCCGTGCGGGAGGGATAACCTACGAGCAGTACTTC. Protein sequence: CATRAGGITYEQYF.

This sequence joins TRBV9 and TRBJ2-3, with TRBD1 matching 8 bases. The germline V gene encodes CDR1 SGDLS and CDR2 YYNGEE. The trim removed 4 bases at V and 2 bases at J, leaving 6 bases unmatched. This CDR3 is built from 15 residues. The CDR3 sequence is CASSIQTGVTDTQYF. In nucleotides, the CDR3 is TGTGCCAGCAGCATCCAGACAGGGGTCACAGATACGCAGTATTTT.

This clone was observed a handful of times. V and J are TRBV29-1 and TRBJ2-7, with D possibly being TRBD1 (5 bases). Trimming removed 5 bases from V and 2 bases from J, with 13 bases in between. From germline, CDR1 is SQVTM and CDR2 ANQGSEA. The CDR3 is made up of 13 amino acids. CDR3 DNA sequence: TGCAGCGTTAGGGGCAGGTTGACCTACGAGCAGTACTTC. Translating gives CSVRGRLTYEQYF.